One and the same sample provided the 14 T cell receptor beta chains below, sequenced in a study of blood T cell repertoires in COVID-19. Repertoires were generated with immunoSEQ multiplex PCR, while TCRdb's copy carries only in-frame clones and drops some. The data contain roughly 16,000 clones, 70% to 90% of them singletons. The specimen sequenced was peripheral blood. The receptors come from a human donor in a cohort sampled during active COVID-19.

This clone has more than one count but fewer than ten. The chain is built from TRBV9 and TRBJ1-6; possibly TRBD1 for D (5 bases). The CDR3 consists of 15 residues. V gave up 3 bases and J gave up 9 bases, with 16 bases separating them. In germline, CDR1 is SGDLS, CDR2 YYNGEE. This CDR3 reads CASSESGRIGSPLHF. The CDR3, as DNA: TGTGCCAGCAGCGAATCAGGGAGGATCGGTTCACCCCTCCACTTT.

The gene calls are TRBV5-1 and TRBJ2-2; the D gene is possibly TRBD1 (6 bases). The V end lost 4 bases, the J end lost 1 base, and 11 bases lay between the germline ends. Germline V gene lookup returns CDR1 SGHRS and CDR2 YFSETQ. This CDR3 has 15 residues. The CDR3 nucleotides are TGCGCCAGCAGCCCGGACAGAGGGAACACCGGGGAGCTGTTTTTT. Encoded protein: CASSPDRGNTGELFF.

This rearrangement joins TRBV6-5 to TRBJ2-7, with a possible D match to TRBD1 (6 bases). The V end was cut by 6 bases, the J end by 3 bases, with 15 bases between. Looked up from germline, CDR1 is MNHEY and CDR2 is SVGAGI. The CDR3 length is 14 residues. The CDR3 reads CASRGAGLFYEQYF. CDR3 DNA: TGTGCCAGCAGGGGGGCAGGACTTTTCTACGAGCAGTACTTC.

This rearrangement joins TRBV6-5 to TRBJ2-5; 7 nucleotides agree with TRBD1. CDR3 length: 14 amino acids. J lost 3 bases, V lost 6 bases, and 7 bases had no gene match. Germline V gene lookup returns CDR1 MNHEY and CDR2 SVGAGI. The CDR3 DNA reads TGTGCCAGCAGGGGGACAGTAAGGAAAGAGACCCAGTACTTC. Translating it yields CASRGTVRKETQYF.

This chain uses TRBV20-1 with TRBJ1-1, with D tentatively TRBD1 (6 bases). With 3 bases removed from V and 6 bases from J, the gap between germline ends came to 8 bases. The CDR3 loop spans 11 amino acids. Germline CDR1 and CDR2: DFQATT and SNEGSKA (reference sequence). Here the CDR3 DNA reads TGCAGTGCTAGGGACAGCGCTGAAGCTTTCTTT. Encoded protein: CSARDSAEAFF.

The J gene is TRBJ2-5, the V gene TRBV5-4; 7 nucleotides align to TRBD2. The junction had 10 bases not matched to a gene; V was cut back by 6 bases and J by 5 bases. Germline assignment: CDR1 SGHNT and CDR2 YYREEE (reference sequence). The CDR3 loop spans 14 amino acids. CDR3 sequence reads: CASNIGGNEETQYF. The CDR3 bases are TGTGCCAGCAACATCGGGGGGAATGAGGAGACCCAGTACTTC.

The chain joins TRBV10-3 to TRBJ2-5; 9 nucleotides align to TRBD2. This CDR3 spans 17 amino acids. V dropped 1 base and J dropped 2; count of bases not matched to a gene: 8. Germline V gene lookup returns CDR1 ENHRY and CDR2 SYGVKD. CDR3 in amino acids: CAISEFKGGGVQETQYF. The CDR3 nucleotides read TGTGCCATCAGTGAGTTTAAAGGCGGGGGGGTACAAGAGACCCAGTACTTC.

The gene calls are TRBV6-5 and TRBJ2-7; D may be TRBD1 (6 bases). This CDR3 region has 15 residues. The germline gives CDR1 MNHEY, CDR2 SVGAGI. The ends were cut back, 2 bases at V and 0 bases at J, with 11 bases in the middle. The CDR3 sequence is CASSYRDTSSYEQYF. CDR3 bases: TGTGCCAGCAGTTACCGGGACACGAGCTCCTACGAGCAGTACTTC.

The rearrangement joins TRBV11-2 to TRBJ2-1; D may be TRBD1 (5 bases). Per the germline V gene, CDR1 is SGHAT and CDR2 is FQNNGV. This CDR3 has 13 residues. V dropped 2 bases and J dropped 11 bases, with 13 bases sitting between them. The CDR3 sequence: CASSLNRMTKQFF. CDR3 nucleotides: TGTGCCAGCAGCTTAAACAGGATGACGAAGCAGTTCTTC.

The chain couples TRBV2 to TRBJ2-5; the D gene is possibly TRBD1 (7 bases). CDR3 length equals 14 residues. Germline V gene lookup returns CDR1 SNHLY and CDR2 FYNNEI. Trimming removed 4 bases from V and 4 bases from J, with 13 bases in between. CDR3 protein: CASSANRGGETQYF. As DNA, the CDR3 is TGTGCCAGCAGTGCCAACAGGGGAGGAGAGACCCAGTACTTC.

The V and J genes are TRBV4-3 and TRBJ1-3, with 9 positions matching TRBD1. This CDR3 comprises 17 residues. V lost 3 bases and J lost 4; bases outside the gene matches: 10. Per the germline V gene, CDR1 is LGHNA and CDR2 is YSLEER. The CDR3 reads CASSQEQGQGWGNTIYF. CDR3 DNA sequence: TGCGCCAGCAGCCAGGAGCAGGGACAGGGTTGGGGAAACACCATATATTTT.

This clone appeared a single time. The chain combines TRBV19 with TRBJ1-2, with 7 bases identical to TRBD1. The CDR3 length is 14 residues. V was pared by 1 base and J by 5 bases, with 4 bases of the junction left unmatched. Germline values: CDR1 LNHDA, CDR2 SQIVND (reference sequence). The CDR3 coding sequence is TGTGCCAGTAGTATAGTCGGCAGGGGGTATGGCTACACCTTC. This sequence encodes CASSIVGRGYGYTF.

In this sample, this clone turned up once. This sequence joins TRBV18 and TRBJ2-5, with a possible D match to TRBD1 (6 bases). With 3 bases removed from V and 5 bases from J, the gap between germline ends came to 10 bases. The CDR3 is made up of 13 amino acids. CDR1 and CDR2 (germline): KGHSH, LQKENI. CDR3 amino acids: CASSPRGSETQYF. Written as DNA, the CDR3 is TGTGCCAGCTCACCGAGGGGGAGTGAGACCCAGTACTTC.

The rearrangement joins TRBV7-9 to TRBJ1-1; D is unclear. Per germline, CDR1 SEHNR and CDR2 FQNEAQ (reference sequence). CDR3 size: 14 residues. The ends were cut back, 5 bases at V and 3 bases at J, with 13 bases in the middle. Here the CDR3 reads CASSPRHGDTEAFF. The CDR3 DNA is TGTGCCAGCAGCCCACGGCACGGGGACACTGAAGCTTTCTTT.